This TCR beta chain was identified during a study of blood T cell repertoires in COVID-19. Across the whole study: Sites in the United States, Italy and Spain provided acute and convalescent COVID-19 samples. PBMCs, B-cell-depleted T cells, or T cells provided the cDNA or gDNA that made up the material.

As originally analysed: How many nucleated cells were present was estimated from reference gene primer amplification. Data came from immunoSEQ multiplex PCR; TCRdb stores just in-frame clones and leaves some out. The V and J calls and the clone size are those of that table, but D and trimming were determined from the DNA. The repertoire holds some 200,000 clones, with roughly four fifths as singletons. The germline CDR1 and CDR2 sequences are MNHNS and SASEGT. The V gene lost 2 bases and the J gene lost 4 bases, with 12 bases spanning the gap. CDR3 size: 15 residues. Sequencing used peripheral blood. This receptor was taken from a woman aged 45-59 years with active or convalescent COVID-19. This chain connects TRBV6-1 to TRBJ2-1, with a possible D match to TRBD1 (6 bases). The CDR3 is CASSEQGTTYNEQFF. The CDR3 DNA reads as TGTGCCAGCAGTGAACAGGGGACAACATACAATGAGCAGTTCTTC.